Below are 31 T cell receptor beta chains sequenced from a single sample in a study of shared clonotypes between healthy human individuals. Measured with immunoSEQ multiplex PCR; TCRdb has only the in-frame clones, and not every one. The profile shows 300,000 to 350,000 clones, about 70% of them singletons. Specimen: memory CD4+ T cells sorted from blood. Subset meaning: CD45RA-negative fraction. The receptors derive from a man aged 30-40 years in good health.

About this clone: Other nucleotide sequences from this sample produce the same CDR3. The chain links TRBV7-2 to TRBJ2-7; D remains unclear. V was trimmed by 5 bases and J by 4 bases, leaving 9 bases between them. The CDR3 is 12 amino acids. CDR1 is SGHTA, CDR2 FQGNSA, per germline. The CDR3 here is CASSLPAYEQYF. CDR3 nucleotides: TGTGCCAGCAGCCTCCCGGCGTACGAGCAGTACTTC. Variable domain in full (rest from reference TRBV7-2 and TRBJ2-7): GAGVSQSPSNKVTEKGKDVELRCDPISGHTALYWYRQSLGQGLEFLIYFQGNSAPDKSGLPSDRFSAERTGGSVSTLTIQRTQQEDSAVYLCASSLPAYEQYFGPGTRLTVT.

The V and J genes are TRBV5-1 and TRBJ2-2, with 12 nucleotides matching TRBD2. CDR1 is SGHRS and CDR2 is YFSETQ in the germline V gene. This CDR3 region has 16 residues. V dropped 5 bases and J dropped 7; count of bases not matched to a gene: 9. In DNA, the CDR3 is TGCGCCAGCAGTCTTACTAGCGGGAGGTACGGCGGGGAGCTGTTTTTT. It codes for CASSLTSGRYGGELFF.

J is TRBJ1-3 and V is TRBV5-1; D ambiguous. V lost 4 bases and J 0 bases, leaving 11 bases between the germline ends. The CDR3 has 15 residues. Germline V gene sequence: CDR1 SGHRS, CDR2 YFSETQ. As DNA, the CDR3 is TGCGCCAGCAGCCCAGGTGCCTCCTCTGGAAACACCATATATTTT. As protein: CASSPGASSGNTIYF.

The rearrangement links TRBV18 to TRBJ2-7; D possibly uses TRBD1 or TRBD2 (5 bases each). CDR3 length: 13 residues. The V and J ends lost 5 bases and 0 bases respectively, with 8 bases between them. CDR1 and CDR2 from the germline V gene are KGHSH and LQKENI. The DNA for the CDR3 is TGTGCCAGCTCAGGGGACCGCTCCTACGAGCAGTACTTC. Protein sequence: CASSGDRSYEQYF.

J is TRBJ2-2 and V is TRBV2, with 9 nucleotides matching TRBD1. With 8 bases clipped from V and 7 bases from J, the junction kept 8 bases outside the gene matches. The germline gives CDR1 SNHLY, CDR2 FYNNEI. The CDR3 loop spans 14 amino acids. CDR3 DNA: TGTGCCAGCCTGGACAGGGGCACAGGCGGGGAGCTGTTTTTT. Protein: CASLDRGTGGELFF.

The chain couples TRBV5-1 to TRBJ2-2; TRBD2 is a possible D gene (5 bases). Germline V gives CDR1 SGHRS, CDR2 YFSETQ. This CDR3 spans 11 amino acids. The V gene lost 5 bases and the J gene lost 8 bases, with 7 bases spanning the gap. The CDR3 loop is CASRREGELFF. The CDR3 DNA is TGCGCCAGCAGGAGGGAGGGGGAGCTGTTTTTT.

The chain combines TRBV28 with TRBJ2-3; D not certain. This CDR3 spans 12 amino acids. Trimming left V 3 bases short and J 5 bases short, with 6 bases between. Per the germline V gene, CDR1 is MDHEN and CDR2 is SYDVKM. The CDR3 region has the DNA TGTGCCAGCAGTTTTCCGGGAGATACGCAGTATTTT. Translation gives CASSFPGDTQYF.

As concerns this clone: The sample carries other DNA sequences with the same CDR3. The chain combines TRBV2 with TRBJ1-1, with 7 positions matching TRBD1. Trimming at V came to 6 bases and at J to 12 bases, leaving 10 bases not matched to a gene. Germline V gives CDR1 SNHLY, CDR2 FYNNEI. The CDR3 runs 12 residues. The CDR3 DNA is TGTGCCAGCAGCGAAACGGGACAGCTGACTTTCTTT. Translation: CASSETGQLTFF.

This clone was counted only a few times. The chain uses TRBV19 and TRBJ1-1; D unresolved. Deletions cut 4 bases from V and 5 bases from J, with 11 bases between. Germline-derived CDR1 and CDR2 are LNHDA and SQIVND (reference sequence). CDR3 length: 13 amino acids. Here the CDR3 DNA reads TGTGCCAGTAGTACAAGACAAGGGACTGAAGCTTTCTTT. Translation: CASSTRQGTEAFF.

The chain recombines TRBV9 with TRBJ2-5, with D possibly TRBD1 on 5 matching bases. Between the trimmed V and J ends, which lost 4 bases and 2 bases, there was a span of 9 bases. This CDR3 region has 13 residues. The germline gives CDR1 SGDLS, CDR2 YYNGEE. The CDR3 DNA follows: TGTGCCAGCAGCCCCAGGGCACAAGAGACCCAGTACTTC. Translated, it gives CASSPRAQETQYF.

This rearrangement joins TRBV7-2 to TRBJ1-1; no clear D. The CDR3 contains 14 residues. Trimming removed 2 bases at V and 0 bases at J, with 7 bases between. Germline V lookup: CDR1 SGHTA, CDR2 FQGNSA. The chain's CDR3 is CASSLTDLNTEAFF. DNA for the CDR3: TGTGCCAGCAGCTTAACAGACTTGAACACTGAAGCTTTCTTT.

This clone was observed once. Other DNA sequences of this sample code for an identical CDR3. This chain connects TRBV29-1 to TRBJ2-3; D perhaps matches TRBD1 (5 bases). Germline CDR1 SQVTM, CDR2 ANQGSEA. This CDR3 spans 14 amino acids. Trimming pared 4 bases from V and 7 bases from J, leaving 18 bases between. CDR3 in DNA: TGCAGCGTTGTAGGTTCGTCAGTGGGGCATACGCAGTATTTT. This encodes CSVVGSSVGHTQYF.

The J gene is TRBJ1-4, the V gene TRBV2; 8 bases align to TRBD1. The J segment lost 8 bases and the V segment lost 6 bases, leaving 5 bases of the junction unmatched. The CDR3 is 13 residues long. Per germline, CDR1 SNHLY and CDR2 FYNNEI. CDR3 nucleotide sequence: TGTGCCAGCAGCCAGGGGGCCCGGGAAAAACTGTTTTTT. As protein: CASSQGAREKLFF. Complete variable domain (other parts from reference TRBV2 and TRBJ1-4): EPEVTQTPSHQVTQMGQEVILRCVPISNHLYFYWYRQILGQKVEFLVSFYNNEISEKSEIFDDQFSVERPDGSNFTLKIRSTKLEDSAMYFCASSQGAREKLFFGSGTQLSVL.

This clone has a handful of counts. The chain joins TRBV6-1 to TRBJ2-7, with D tentatively TRBD2 (5 bases). The CDR3 runs 13 residues. CDR1 is MNHNS, CDR2 SASEGT, per germline. V shed 8 bases and J shed 1 base, with 12 bases lying between them. The CDR3 nucleotides read TGTGCCAGCGGGAACGGGATTTCCTACGAGCAGTACTTC. It is translated as CASGNGISYEQYF.

This clone was seen a single time. The CDR3 bases are TGTGCCAGCAGCCAAAAGGACTGGCAAGAGACCCAGTACTTC. The encoded protein is CASSQKDWQETQYF. This chain links TRBV14 with TRBJ2-5, with a tentative D call TRBD2 (5 bases). V lost 2 bases and J 2 bases, leaving 9 bases between the germline ends. CDR3 size: 14 residues. The germline V gene has CDR1 SGHDN and CDR2 FVKESK.

The chain combines TRBV19 with TRBJ2-1; D is possibly TRBD2 (7 bases). V was pared by 6 bases and J by 4 bases, with 19 bases between. This CDR3 is 16 amino acids long. Germline lookup yields CDR1 LNHDA and CDR2 SQIVND (reference sequence). CDR3 coding DNA: TGTGCCAGTAGCAGGGGCCTGGCGGGGGCTTACAATGAGCAGTTCTTC. Amino acid sequence: CASSRGLAGAYNEQFF.

The V gene is TRBV10-3, the J gene TRBJ2-1, with a tentative D call TRBD2 (5 bases). V was cut by 6 bases and J by 5 bases, with 26 bases left in between. This CDR3 has 18 amino acids. Germline lookup yields CDR1 ENHRY and CDR2 SYGVKD. The CDR3 sequence is CAISLPERLTTTNNEQFF. The CDR3 DNA reads TGTGCCATCAGCCTACCCGAGCGGCTAACAACGACCAACAATGAGCAGTTCTTC.

The chain recombines TRBV11-2 with TRBJ2-7, with TRBD1 matching over 7 bases. The V and J ends lost 5 bases and 1 base, in that order; junction bases with no gene match: 8. CDR3 length: 15 amino acids. Germline V gene lookup returns CDR1 SGHAT and CDR2 FQNNGV. CDR3 sequence (DNA): TGTGCCAGCAGCACGATCCTGGGACAGTCCTACGAGCAGTACTTC. Translating gives CASSTILGQSYEQYF.

At least ten counts were recorded for this clone. The V gene is TRBV28, the J gene TRBJ2-1; TRBD2 matches 10 bases. CDR3 length: 14 residues. Germline V gives CDR1 MDHEN, CDR2 SYDVKM. DNA for the CDR3: TGTGCTCGAAGAGGGACTAGCGATGTCAATGAGCAGTTCTTC. This sequence encodes CARRGTSDVNEQFF. The variable domain in full, completed from reference TRBV28 and TRBJ2-1, reads DVKVTQSSRYLVKRTGEKVFLECVQDMDHENMFWYRQDPGLGLRLIYFSYDVKMKEKGDIPEGYSVSREKKERFSLILESASTNQTSMYLCARRGTSDVNEQFFGPGTRLTVL.

The CDR3 region is CASGPPLGELFF. Here the CDR3 DNA reads TGTGCCAGCGGCCCCCCTTTAGGGGAGCTGTTTTTT. The chain couples TRBV7-2 to TRBJ2-2, with D hard to call. CDR3 length: 12 amino acids. Trimming shortened V by 8 bases and J by 8 bases, and 12 bases separated the two germline ends. The germline V gene encodes CDR1 SGHTA and CDR2 FQGNSA. Full variable domain (rest looked up from reference TRBV7-2 and TRBJ2-2): GAGVSQSPSNKVTEKGKDVELRCDPISGHTALYWYRQSLGQGLEFLIYFQGNSAPDKSGLPSDRFSAERTGGSVSTLTIQRTQQEDSAVYLCASGPPLGELFFGEGSRLTVL.

The chain combines TRBV29-1 with TRBJ2-7; D not resolved. V lost 6 bases and J lost 5, with 17 bases in between. This CDR3 is 13 amino acids long. Germline CDR1 reads SQVTM; CDR2 reads ANQGSEA. CDR3 DNA: TGCAGCGTCGCACCCCAGCGAGCAGACGAGCAGTACTTC. Its protein product is CSVAPQRADEQYF.

This sequence joins TRBV10-2 and TRBJ1-6; weak D call: TRBD1 (6 bases). There are 14 residues in the CDR3. Germline V gene sequence: CDR1 WSHSY, CDR2 SAAADI. Trimming stripped 3 bases from V and 6 bases from J, with 9 bases between. CDR3 coding DNA: TGCGCCAGCAGTGATGAAGGGGGTAATTCACCCCTCCACTTT. This encodes CASSDEGGNSPLHF.

The chain employs TRBV19 and TRBJ2-5; maybe TRBD1 (6 bases). V was clipped by 5 bases and J by 1 base, with 26 bases between them. CDR3 length equals 19 residues. Germline CDR1 reads LNHDA; CDR2 reads SQIVND (reference sequence). The CDR3 region has the DNA TGTGCCAGTAGTCCCTCACTCTTCCCACAGGGAAGGGGCCAAGAGACCCAGTACTTC. This encodes CASSPSLFPQGRGQETQYF.

This chain uses TRBV10-3 with TRBJ2-7, with a possible D match to TRBD1 (6 bases). Trimming took off 2 bases at V and 7 bases at J, with 15 bases between the two ends. CDR1 is ENHRY, CDR2 SYGVKD, per germline. The CDR3 is 14 residues long. CDR3 DNA: TGTGCCATCAGTGAGCCGTATCCGGGACAAGAGCAGTACTTC. It yields the protein CAISEPYPGQEQYF.

The V call is TRBV5-6, the J call TRBJ2-3; 7 bases are shared with TRBD2. The CDR3 covers 17 residues. V was pared by 0 bases and J by 0 bases, with 7 bases of the junction left unmatched. CDR1 SGHDT and CDR2 YYEEEE come from the germline V gene. The chain's CDR3 is CASSLAGGGRSTDTQYF. CDR3 coding DNA: TGTGCCAGCAGCTTGGCCGGCGGGGGAAGAAGCACAGATACGCAGTATTTT.

The gene calls are TRBV15 and TRBJ1-5, with a possible D match to TRBD1 (6 bases). Trimming took off 0 bases at V and 4 bases at J, with 25 bases between the two ends. CDR3 length: 20 residues. Germline V lookup: CDR1 LNHNV, CDR2 YYDKDF (reference sequence). The CDR3 sequence is CATSRDPRDNSGLKNQPQHF. Written as DNA, the CDR3 is TGTGCCACCAGCAGAGATCCCCGGGACAACTCTGGACTCAAAAATCAGCCCCAGCATTTT.

The chain employs TRBV10-3 and TRBJ2-3; D is undetermined. The CDR3 sequence is 15 residues long. Trimming took off 4 bases at V and 1 base at J, with 12 bases between the two ends. From germline, CDR1 is ENHRY and CDR2 SYGVKD. The CDR3 DNA reads TGTGCCATCAGTGTGTCCCTCGGTCGCACAGATACGCAGTATTTT. Protein sequence: CAISVSLGRTDTQYF.

V is TRBV5-6 and J is TRBJ2-7, with TRBD2 as a possible D gene (6 bases). V was pared by 1 base and J by 0 bases, with 11 bases between. The CDR3 contains 15 residues. Looked up from germline, CDR1 is SGHDT and CDR2 is YYEEEE. For the CDR3, the DNA is TGTGCCAGCAGCTTGCGAGGCGGGACCTCCTACGAGCAGTACTTC. Encoded protein: CASSLRGGTSYEQYF.

The V gene is TRBV6-5, the J gene TRBJ2-7; D is unresolved. The CDR3 has 16 residues. CDR1 and CDR2 (germline): MNHEY, SVGAGI. V shed 0 bases and J shed 0 bases, with 12 bases lying between them. As DNA, the CDR3 is TGTGCCAGCAGTTACTCGTGGCAGCTAAGCTCCTACGAGCAGTACTTC. Its protein is CASSYSWQLSSYEQYF.

In its sample, this clone was seen once. The rearrangement joins TRBV19 to TRBJ1-3, with a weak D call TRBD1 (5 bases). V lost 9 bases and J lost 7, with 10 bases in between. Germline assignment: CDR1 LNHDA and CDR2 SQIVND (reference sequence). This CDR3 has 11 amino acids. DNA for the CDR3: TGTGCCAGCCGACAGATGAACACCATATATTTT. Its translation is CASRQMNTIYF.

The V gene is TRBV6-6, the J gene TRBJ1-1, with TRBD1 matching 7 bases. V was clipped by 6 bases and J by 4 bases; unmatched bases: 5. The CDR3 extends over 13 amino acids. Germline lookup yields CDR1 MNHNY and CDR2 SVGAGI (reference sequence). For the CDR3, the DNA is TGTGCCAGCAGGCCGACAGGGATCACTGAAGCTTTCTTT. It codes for CASRPTGITEAFF.